The 7 T cell receptor beta chains reported below all come from one sample, sequenced in a study of tumor and adjacent non-tumor tissue in lung cancer. Three rounds of nested PCR, following a modified ARM-PCR protocol, produced the TCRbeta library. TCRdb re-analysed the multiplex PCR reads in MiXCR, keeping a single row per CDR3 protein. Of more than 55,000 distinct CDR3 sequences listed, around 64% are singletons. This sample's RNA came from whole unsorted tissue. The normal lung tissue was taken more than 3 cm from the tumor edge. The sample comprised distant non-tumor lung tissue. All receptors derive from a man aged 65 to 79 with non-small cell lung cancer.

This clonotype has at least ten counts. The chain recombines TRBV4-1 with TRBJ2-3, with TRBD1 as a possible D gene (5 bases). Trimming shortened V by 2 bases and J by 6 bases, and 6 bases separated the two germline ends. The CDR3 length is 12 residues. Germline V gene sequence: CDR1 MGHRA, CDR2 YSYEKL. In DNA, the CDR3 is TGCGCCAGCAGCCAAAGACAGGATACGCAGTATTTT. This gives the protein CASSQRQDTQYF.

V and J are TRBV11-1 and TRBJ2-7; D is possibly TRBD1 (7 bases). Germline CDR1 SGHAT, CDR2 FQDESV (reference sequence). The V and J ends lost 4 bases and 1 base respectively, with 14 bases between them. The CDR3 consists of 15 residues. CDR3 loop: CASSSARGRSYEQYF. CDR3 bases: TGTGCCAGCAGCTCGGCCAGGGGGAGGTCCTACGAGCAGTACTTC. The full variable domain, in which reference TRBV11-1 and TRBJ2-7 provide the parts outside the CDR3, is EAEVAQSPRYKITEKSQAVAFWCDPISGHATLYWYRQILGQGPELLVQFQDESVVDDSQLPKDRFSAERLKGVDSTLKIQPAELGDSAMYLCASSSARGRSYEQYFGPGTRLTVT.

The chain carries TRBV20-1 and TRBJ1-4; D is unresolved. The germline V gene has CDR1 DFQATT and CDR2 SNEGSKA (reference sequence). V was cut by 0 bases and J by 11 bases, with 16 bases left in between. The CDR3 contains 14 residues. Here the CDR3 DNA reads TGCAGTGCTAGAGATCACACTTCCTTGGGGAAACTGTTTTTT. Its protein product is CSARDHTSLGKLFF.

The table lists this clonotype with a few counts. A single base separates this from a much larger clone, so it may be a read error. The rearrangement joins TRBV12-3 or TRBV12-4 to TRBJ2-5; TRBD1 agrees at 8 bases. The CDR3 spans 13 residues. V was clipped by 4 bases and J by 9 bases; unmatched bases: 7. CDR3 loop: CASSWQGAEAQYF. As DNA, the CDR3 is TGTGCCAGCAGTTGGCAGGGGGCGGAGGCCCAGTACTTC.

The CDR3 bases are TGTGCCAGCAGCTACAGGGGGGCTGAGCAGTACTTC. This codes for CASSYRGAEQYF. This chain joins TRBV11-2 and TRBJ2-7; 8 positions match TRBD1. Germline CDR1 is SGHAT and CDR2 is FQNNGV. The CDR3 length is 12 residues. The V gene end was trimmed by 4 bases and the J gene end by 7 bases; junction bases not matched to a gene: 3.

In the case of this clonotype: This CDR3 is missing its conserved last phenylalanine or tryptophan, likely due to a read error. The chain carries TRBV29-1 and TRBJ1-4; D ambiguous. The CDR3 has 11 amino acids. CDR1 SQVTM and CDR2 ANQGSEA come from the germline V gene. The CDR3: CSVWPAEKLFL. The CDR3 DNA follows: TGTAGCGTTTGGCCGGCTGAAAAACTGTTTCTT.

The chain carries TRBV6-5 and TRBJ2-7; D gene ambiguous. This CDR3 is 15 amino acids long. Trimming cost V 0 bases and J 0 bases, with 9 bases left between them. Germline assignment: CDR1 MNHEY and CDR2 SVGAGI. The DNA of the CDR3 is TGTGCCAGCAGTTACTCGGAACGGAGCTCCTACGAGCAGTACTTC. It yields the protein CASSYSERSSYEQYF.